This TCR beta chain was identified in a study of T-cell reconstitution after alpha-beta-depleted transplantation in children. V was clipped by 4 bases and J by 0 bases, with 10 bases between them. This CDR3 is built from 15 residues. Germline-derived CDR1 and CDR2 are MNHEY and SMNVEV (reference sequence). Preparation of the TCRbeta library was carried out with unique molecular identifiers. TCRdb passed the PCR reads through MiXCR, listing each CDR3 protein once. This table holds approximately 93,000 distinct CDR3 sequences, approximately 8.4% found once. This clonotype has ten or more counts. V is TRBV27 and J is TRBJ1-5; unclear D gene. The material sequenced was PBMCs from the stem cell graft donor, taken from the stem cell graft. The receptor's source is a human donor who donated a stem cell graft to a child with congenital amegakaryocytic thrombocytopenia. The CDR3 here is CASSSVQDSNQPQHF. DNA of the CDR3: TGTGCCAGCAGTTCGGTCCAAGATAGCAATCAGCCCCAGCATTTT.